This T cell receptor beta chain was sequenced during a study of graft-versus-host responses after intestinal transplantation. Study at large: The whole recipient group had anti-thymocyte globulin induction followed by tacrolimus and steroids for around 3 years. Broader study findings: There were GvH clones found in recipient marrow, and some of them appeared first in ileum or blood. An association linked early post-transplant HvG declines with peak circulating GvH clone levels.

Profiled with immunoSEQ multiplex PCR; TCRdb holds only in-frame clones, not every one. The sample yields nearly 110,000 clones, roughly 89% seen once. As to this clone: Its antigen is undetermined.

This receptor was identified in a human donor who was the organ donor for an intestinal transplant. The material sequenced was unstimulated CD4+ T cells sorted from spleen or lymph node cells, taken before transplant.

The CDR3 protein is CASSYRDRTEAFF. Written as DNA, the CDR3 is TGTGCCAGCAGTTATCGGGACAGGACTGAAGCTTTCTTT. The chain is built from TRBV6-5 and TRBJ1-1; 8 nucleotides align to TRBD1. Germline V lookup: CDR1 MNHEY, CDR2 SVGAGI. V was pared by 3 bases and J by 5 bases, with 2 bases of the junction left unmatched. The length of the CDR3 is 13 residues.